This TCR beta chain was found in a study of T cell responses to AZD1222 COVID-19 vaccine. As concerns this clone: The antigen is not known.

Assay used: immunoSEQ multiplex PCR; TCRdb lists only in-frame clones, some missing. The sample contains more than 50,000 clones, roughly 87% of which appear only once. Points from the study as a whole: Clonal diversity may have been underestimated, and the donors were mostly white British, with more females than males.

The V end lost 1 base, the J end lost 8 bases, and 20 bases lay between the germline ends. This CDR3 is built from 16 residues. Germline values: CDR1 GTSNPN, CDR2 SVGIG (reference sequence). The sequence derives from an adult who received the AZD1222 COVID-19 vaccine. The chain couples TRBV30 to TRBJ1-4; weak D call: TRBD1 (6 bases). Sequences were derived from peripheral blood, sampled 28 days after the second AZD1222 dose. The chain's CDR3 is CAWSEPLGTPGEKLFF. The CDR3 nucleotides are TGTGCCTGGAGTGAGCCCCTCGGGACACCTGGAGAAAAACTGTTTTTT.